This T cell receptor beta chain was captured in a study of T cell responses to AZD1222 COVID-19 vaccine. On this clone: Its target is unknown.

Clones were read by immunoSEQ multiplex PCR, and TCRdb kept only the in-frame ones, dropping some. The profile shows around 160,000 clones, about 93% of them singletons. Points from the study as a whole: Repertoire samples came only from after the peak T cell response. Following two doses of AZD1222, Spike-specific TCR breadth and depth rose.

Sequencing used peripheral blood, obtained on day 0 of AZD1222 vaccination. This sequence originates from an adult in good health.

As DNA, the CDR3 is TGTGCCAGCAGCATAATGGGACAGGGGGCGTCAGATACGCAGTATTTT. It specifies CASSIMGQGASDTQYF. J is TRBJ2-3 and V is TRBV7-3; TRBD1 aligns across 12 bases. The CDR3 loop spans 16 amino acids. Germline-derived CDR1 and CDR2 are SGHTA and FQGTGA. The ends lost 5 bases at V and 4 bases at J; junction bases unmatched: 7.